This T cell receptor (beta chain) was recorded in a study of Ad26.COV2.S vaccination and SARS-CoV-2 variants. Across the whole study: Intramuscular Ad26.COV2.S doses were given once or twice, 56 days apart.

The treatment is: around 19 received Ad26.COV2.S at low or high dose, single or two shots; 5 received placebo; per-sample allocation not given. On day 63 after the first injection, vaccine and placebo recipients gave samples. J was trimmed by 4 bases and V by 4 bases; bases with no gene match: 9. This CDR3 has 15 residues. Per germline, CDR1 SNHLY and CDR2 FYNNEI. Some clones are missing from TCRdb's copy, which holds only in-frame ones; the method was immunoSEQ multiplex PCR. The data show more than 300,000 clones, with 70% to 90% seen just once and approximately 2.2% held by the top ten. The V gene is TRBV2, the J gene TRBJ2-5; 7 nucleotides align to TRBD1. This TCR was sampled from a person between 18 and 59 years old who received the Ad26.COV2.S COVID-19 vaccine or a placebo. Sequences were derived from peripheral blood, sampled in a trial of Ad26.COV2.S vaccine versus placebo. CDR3 nucleotides: TGTGCCAGCAGTGGGGGGACAGCTCGGGGAGAGACCCAGTACTTC. Its translation: CASSGGTARGETQYF.